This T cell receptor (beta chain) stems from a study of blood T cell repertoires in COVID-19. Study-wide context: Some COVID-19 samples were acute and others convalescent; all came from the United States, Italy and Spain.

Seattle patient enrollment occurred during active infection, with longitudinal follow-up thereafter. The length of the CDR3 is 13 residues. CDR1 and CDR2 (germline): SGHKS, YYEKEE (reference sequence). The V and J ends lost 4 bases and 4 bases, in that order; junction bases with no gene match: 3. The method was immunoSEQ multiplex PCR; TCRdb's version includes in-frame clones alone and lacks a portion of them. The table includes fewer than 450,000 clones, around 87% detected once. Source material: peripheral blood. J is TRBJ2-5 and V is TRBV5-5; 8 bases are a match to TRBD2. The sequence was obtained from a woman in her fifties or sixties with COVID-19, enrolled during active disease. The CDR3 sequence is CASSRSGGETQYF. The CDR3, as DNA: TGTGCCAGCAGCCGGAGCGGGGGAGAGACCCAGTACTTC.